The 28 T cell receptor beta chains given below trace back to one sample, sequenced in a study of cytotoxic CD8 clonotypes in ibrutinib-treated CLL. TCRdb's copy holds only in-frame clones and misses some; the assay was immunoSEQ multiplex PCR. The profile covers 250,000 to 350,000 clones, with 60% to 80% appearing a single time and about 5.7% taken by the ten largest. Sequencing was performed on PBMCs, taken at disease progression, from a patient treated with ibrutinib. All receptors derive from a human donor with chronic lymphocytic leukemia.

The rearrangement joins TRBV7-9 to TRBJ1-2; no clear D. V lost 5 bases and J 6 bases, leaving 19 bases between the germline ends. Germline V gives CDR1 SEHNR, CDR2 FQNEAQ (reference sequence). The length of the CDR3 is 15 residues. This CDR3 is CASSLTPFETHGYTF. The CDR3 coding sequence is TGTGCCAGCAGCCTGACGCCATTCGAAACCCATGGCTACACCTTC.

This clone was seen just once. The chain carries TRBV7-8 and TRBJ2-7; no firm D call. The V gene lost 5 bases and the J gene lost 4 bases, with 15 bases spanning the gap. Germline V gives CDR1 SGHVS, CDR2 FQNEAQ. This CDR3 has 14 residues. For the CDR3, the DNA is TGTGCCAGCAGCCCCGCTGGGGTGGTATACGAGCAGTACTTC. It is translated as CASSPAGVVYEQYF.

This clone occurred once. The chain joins TRBV5-4 to TRBJ2-3; 14 bases are a match to TRBD2. J was trimmed by 5 bases and V by 4 bases; bases with no gene match: 9. The CDR3 consists of 17 residues. Germline V lookup: CDR1 SGHNT, CDR2 YYREEE (reference sequence). CDR3: CASSLTSGRAGRDTQYF. In DNA, the CDR3 is TGTGCCAGCAGCCTGACTAGCGGGAGGGCCGGGAGAGATACGCAGTATTTT.

The chain is built from TRBV5-4 and TRBJ2-5; no clear D. This CDR3 has 14 amino acids. V was cut by 1 base and J by 2 bases, with 9 bases left in between. The V gene's germline CDR1 is SGHNT and CDR2 YYREEE (reference sequence). The CDR3 sequence is CASSLPPVQETQYF. CDR3 DNA: TGTGCCAGCAGCTTGCCTCCTGTACAAGAGACCCAGTACTTC. Combining the CDR3 with reference TRBV5-4 and TRBJ2-5 gives the whole variable domain ETGVTQSPTHLIKTRGQQVTLRCSSQSGHNTVSWYQQALGQGPQFIFQYYREEENGRGNFPPRFSGLQFPNYSSELNVNALELDDSALYLCASSLPPVQETQYFGPGTRLLVL.

This clone was seen just once. The DNA for the CDR3 is TGCGCCAGCAGCCAAGAGAATGGAGATGAAGCTTTCTTT. As protein: CASSQENGDEAFF. The V and J genes are TRBV4-1 and TRBJ1-1; D is undetermined. The CDR3 totals 13 residues. Germline V gene sequence: CDR1 MGHRA, CDR2 YSYEKL. V lost 0 bases, J lost 7 bases, and 9 bases lay in between.

This clone was seen only a few times. The rearrangement uses TRBV28 and TRBJ2-2, with D perhaps TRBD1 or TRBD2 (5 bases each). V was trimmed by 5 bases and J by 1 base, leaving 11 bases between them. The germline CDR1 and CDR2 sequences are MDHEN and SYDVKM. The CDR3 loop spans 15 amino acids. CDR3 DNA: TGTGCCAGCAGTGAGGGACGGGGGAACACCGGGGAGCTGTTTTTT. The encoded protein is CASSEGRGNTGELFF.

The CDR3 nucleotides read TGCAGCGTCCATAGCATCGACGGCTACAATGAGCAGTTCTTC. This gives the protein CSVHSIDGYNEQFF. The gene calls are TRBV29-1 and TRBJ2-1; D ambiguous. V lost 6 bases, J lost 3 bases, and 15 bases lay in between. Looked up from germline, CDR1 is SQVTM and CDR2 is ANQGSEA. The CDR3 spans 14 residues.

The chain recombines TRBV14 with TRBJ2-1; tentative D call: TRBD1 (6 bases). Germline V gene sequence: CDR1 SGHDN, CDR2 FVKESK. The CDR3 sequence is 17 residues long. Trimming shortened V by 4 bases and J by 0 bases, and 16 bases separated the two germline ends. The CDR3 protein is CASSLNPDRSSYNEQFF. Here the CDR3 DNA reads TGTGCCAGCAGCCTGAACCCAGACAGGAGCTCCTACAATGAGCAGTTCTTC.

The chain carries TRBV10-2 and TRBJ2-7, with D possibly TRBD2 on 5 matching bases. The CDR3 is 14 residues long. The germline V gene has CDR1 WSHSY and CDR2 SAAADI. V was trimmed by 6 bases and J by 2 bases, leaving 14 bases between them. CDR3 coding DNA: TGCGCCAGCAGGTTTCGAGGGTCGCCCTACGAGCAGTACTTC. Residues: CASRFRGSPYEQYF.

This clone was found a few times. This specimen includes other DNA sequences encoding the same CDR3. The V call is TRBV2, the J call TRBJ1-2, with D unresolved. Germline V gene sequence: CDR1 SNHLY, CDR2 FYNNEI. V was shortened by 6 bases and J by 5 bases, with 4 bases between the two germline ends. This CDR3 is 10 amino acids long. This CDR3 reads CASSAYGYTF. DNA of the CDR3: TGTGCCAGCAGCGCGTATGGCTACACCTTC. Based on the CDR3 plus reference TRBV2 and TRBJ1-2, the full variable domain is EPEVTQTPSHQVTQMGQEVILRCVPISNHLYFYWYRQILGQKVEFLVSFYNNEISEKSEIFDDQFSVERPDGSNFTLKIRSTKLEDSAMYFCASSAYGYTFGSGTRLTVV.

The chain uses TRBV7-3 and TRBJ2-7; D gene unclear. V lost 2 bases, J lost 2 bases, and 7 bases lay in between. CDR1 is SGHTA, CDR2 FQGTGA, per germline. This CDR3 contains 13 residues. The CDR3 here is CASSLHRAYEQYF. Here the CDR3 DNA reads TGTGCCAGCAGCTTACACAGAGCCTACGAGCAGTACTTC.

The CDR3 is CASSRPIRGVGVNNEQFF. In nucleotides, the CDR3 is TGTGCCAGCAGCCGACCAATCAGAGGCGTTGGGGTGAACAATGAGCAGTTCTTC. V gene TRBV7-2 combines with J gene TRBJ2-1, with D uncertain. Trimming removed 5 bases from V and 5 bases from J, with 25 bases in between. This CDR3 is 18 amino acids long. CDR1 and CDR2 (germline): SGHTA, FQGNSA.

This clone was seen more than once but under ten times. The J gene is TRBJ2-7, the V gene TRBV5-1, with D possibly being TRBD1 (8 bases). V lost 4 bases, J lost 6 bases, and 20 bases lay in between. Per germline, CDR1 SGHRS and CDR2 YFSETQ. CDR3 length: 15 amino acids. The CDR3 nucleotides read TGCGCCAGCAGCCCTGGACAGGGAGGGGTTGGCGAGCAGTACTTC. As protein: CASSPGQGGVGEQYF. The full variable domain, completed using reference TRBV5-1 and TRBJ2-7, is KAGVTQTPRYLIKTRGQQVTLSCSPISGHRSVSWYQQTPGQGLQFLFEYFSETQRNKGNFPGRFSGRQFSNSRSEMNVSTLELGDSALYLCASSPGQGGVGEQYFGPGTRLTVT.

The rearrangement joins TRBV29-1 to TRBJ1-4; 9 positions match TRBD1. V trimming: 5 bases; J trimming: 3 bases; junction bases outside the gene matches: 1. Per germline, CDR1 SQVTM and CDR2 ANQGSEA. The CDR3 consists of 13 residues. Written as DNA, the CDR3 is TGCAGCGTTCGGACAGGGGCTAATGAAAAACTGTTTTTT. It encodes CSVRTGANEKLFF.

This chain connects TRBV7-8 to TRBJ1-2; weak D call: TRBD1 (6 bases). The CDR3 is made up of 13 amino acids. Germline-derived CDR1 and CDR2 are SGHVS and FQNEAQ. V lost 5 bases, J lost 3 bases, and 10 bases lay in between. CDR3: CASSRQAHYGYTF. CDR3 coding DNA: TGTGCCAGCAGCCGACAGGCTCACTATGGCTACACCTTC.

V and J are TRBV5-1 and TRBJ2-3; unclear D gene. Trimming cost V 0 bases and J 2 bases, with 7 bases left between them. Germline CDR1 SGHRS, CDR2 YFSETQ. The length of the CDR3 is 14 residues. In DNA form, the CDR3 reads TGCGCCAGCAGCTTGGAACTATACACAGATACGCAGTATTTT. It specifies CASSLELYTDTQYF.

This clone was detected once. The V call is TRBV7-8, the J call TRBJ2-3; D unresolved. Germline-derived CDR1 and CDR2 are SGHVS and FQNEAQ. The V and J ends lost 5 bases and 2 bases respectively, with 11 bases between them. This CDR3 contains 14 residues. CDR3 in DNA: TGTGCCAGCAGCCGACCGGCACCCACAGATACGCAGTATTTT. It specifies CASSRPAPTDTQYF.

This chain joins TRBV2 and TRBJ1-1; perhaps TRBD1 as D (6 bases). Germline loops: CDR1 SNHLY, CDR2 FYNNEI. The CDR3 extends over 16 amino acids. Trimming shortened V by 6 bases and J by 1 base, and 18 bases separated the two germline ends. This chain's CDR3 is CASRGTPWGKNTEAFF. In DNA form, the CDR3 reads TGTGCCAGCAGGGGGACACCCTGGGGAAAGAACACTGAAGCTTTCTTT.

The chain couples TRBV28 to TRBJ2-1; no firm D call. This CDR3 is built from 12 residues. V was clipped by 6 bases and J by 2 bases, with 5 bases between them. Per germline, CDR1 MDHEN and CDR2 SYDVKM. CDR3 bases: TGTGCCAGCAGAACAGCCTACAATGAGCAGTTCTTC. It specifies CASRTAYNEQFF.

This sequence joins TRBV19 and TRBJ1-2, with 8 positions matching TRBD1. Per germline, CDR1 LNHDA and CDR2 SQIVND (reference sequence). The CDR3 contains 14 residues. Unmatched junction bases numbered 7, after V lost 6 bases and J lost 4 bases. CDR3 bases: TGTGCCAGTAGCGCGGCCGGGACAGGCTATGGCTACACCTTC. Protein product: CASSAAGTGYGYTF.

The chain uses TRBV19 and TRBJ2-1; 8 nucleotides align to TRBD1. V dropped 3 bases and J dropped 5; count of bases not matched to a gene: 6. The CDR3 runs 15 residues. The germline gives CDR1 LNHDA, CDR2 SQIVND (reference sequence). The CDR3 loop reads CASSIWTGINNEQFF. The CDR3 DNA follows: TGTGCCAGTAGTATTTGGACAGGGATTAACAATGAGCAGTTCTTC.

The rearrangement uses TRBV19 and TRBJ2-5; perhaps TRBD1 as D (6 bases). This CDR3 is 17 amino acids long. Germline CDR1 and CDR2: LNHDA and SQIVND (reference sequence). V dropped 6 bases and J dropped 4 bases, with 24 bases sitting between them. Here the CDR3 DNA reads TGTGCCAGTAGGACCCCGACAGGCCTTGTGGCCCCAGAGACCCAGTACTTC. The encoded protein is CASRTPTGLVAPETQYF.

As concerns this clone: Different DNA sequences within this sample yield the same CDR3. This CDR3 reads CSVERQGGYGYTF. Written as DNA, the CDR3 is TGCAGCGTTGAAAGACAGGGTGGCTATGGCTACACCTTC. V gene TRBV29-1 combines with J gene TRBJ1-2; 7 bases agree with TRBD1. Germline V gene lookup returns CDR1 SQVTM and CDR2 ANQGSEA. J gave up 4 bases and V 2 bases, and 4 bases lay outside the gene matches. The CDR3 runs to 13 residues.

V is TRBV29-1 and J is TRBJ2-7; 12 bases are a match to TRBD1. The trim removed 7 bases at V and 5 bases at J, leaving 6 bases unmatched. The CDR3 is 13 amino acids. Germline CDR1 and CDR2: SQVTM and ANQGSEA. CDR3 coding DNA: TGCAGCGCCGAAGGGACAGGGGGCCACGAGCAGTACTTC. It is translated as CSAEGTGGHEQYF.

The V and J genes are TRBV15 and TRBJ2-7; D might be TRBD1 (5 bases). CDR1 LNHNV and CDR2 YYDKDF come from the germline V gene (reference sequence). V was cut by 1 base and J by 4 bases, with 8 bases left in between. The CDR3 extends over 13 amino acids. The CDR3 sequence: CATSRAQGYEQYF. CDR3 coding DNA: TGTGCCACCAGCAGAGCTCAGGGATACGAGCAGTACTTC.

The chain carries TRBV11-2 and TRBJ1-2; tentative D call: TRBD1 (6 bases). Between the trimmed V and J ends, which lost 6 bases and 3 bases, there was a span of 14 bases. Germline CDR1 and CDR2: SGHAT and FQNNGV. The CDR3 consists of 14 residues. CDR3 bases: TGTGCCAGCAGTCTTCCAGGGGAGGACTATGGCTACACCTTC. Amino acid sequence: CASSLPGEDYGYTF.

Only a few counts were recorded for this clone. This chain links TRBV19 with TRBJ1-2, with a weak D call TRBD1 (5 bases). The CDR3 is 17 residues long. Germline CDR1 LNHDA, CDR2 SQIVND (reference sequence). V lost 0 bases to trimming and J lost 2 bases, with 16 bases between them. CDR3 residues: CASSIDRGWGYNYGYTF. CDR3 bases: TGTGCCAGTAGTATAGACAGAGGTTGGGGCTACAACTATGGCTACACCTTC. Full variable domain (remainder filled in from reference TRBV19 and TRBJ1-2): DGGITQSPKYLFRKEGQNVTLSCEQNLNHDAMYWYRQDPGQGLRLIYYSQIVNDFQKGDIAEGYSVSREKKESFPLTVTSAQKNPTAFYLCASSIDRGWGYNYGYTFGSGTRLTVV.

J is TRBJ2-1 and V is TRBV5-1; 7 bases match TRBD2. The germline gives CDR1 SGHRS, CDR2 YFSETQ. V lost 0 bases and J lost 11; bases outside the gene matches: 5. The CDR3 contains 13 residues. The CDR3 loop is CASSLERGLQQFF. DNA of the CDR3: TGCGCCAGCAGCTTGGAGCGGGGCCTCCAGCAGTTCTTC.